Each of the 20 T cell receptor beta chains below was sequenced from the same sample in a study of blood T cell repertoires in COVID-19. The table came from immunoSEQ multiplex PCR; TCRdb's copy has only in-frame clones and leaves some out. This table holds 95,000 to 150,000 clones, around 84% found once. Sequenced material: PBMCs or T cells enriched from blood (not recorded which). The receptors here all came from a woman aged 25-40 years who had recovered from COVID-19.

The rearrangement links TRBV27 to TRBJ2-5; D is possibly TRBD1 (5 bases). V dropped 5 bases and J dropped 2 bases, with 12 bases sitting between them. This CDR3 has 14 residues. Germline V CDR1 and CDR2: MNHEY, SMNVEV (reference sequence). CDR3 DNA sequence: TGTGCCAGCAGTACGGACACGATTCAAGAGACCCAGTACTTC. Its protein is CASSTDTIQETQYF.

The chain combines TRBV30 with TRBJ1-1; TRBD1 might be the D (6 bases). The germline V gene encodes CDR1 GTSNPN and CDR2 SVGIG (reference sequence). This CDR3 contains 14 residues. Trimming removed 3 bases from V and 0 bases from J, with 11 bases in between. Here the CDR3 DNA reads TGTGCCTGGAGCGTCTACAGGGTGAACACTGAAGCTTTCTTT. Protein: CAWSVYRVNTEAFF.

V and J are TRBV5-1 and TRBJ1-1; maybe TRBD1 (6 bases). In germline, CDR1 is SGHRS, CDR2 YFSETQ. The CDR3 has 14 residues. Trimming cost V 5 bases and J 5 bases, with 16 bases left between them. This CDR3 is CASSLQGFKTEAFF. As DNA, the CDR3 is TGCGCCAGCAGTCTGCAGGGGTTCAAGACTGAAGCTTTCTTT. The full variable domain, rest sourced from reference TRBV5-1 and TRBJ1-1, is KAGVTQTPRYLIKTRGQQVTLSCSPISGHRSVSWYQQTPGQGLQFLFEYFSETQRNKGNFPGRFSGRQFSNSRSEMNVSTLELGDSALYLCASSLQGFKTEAFFGQGTRLTVV.

The V call is TRBV28, the J call TRBJ1-3; maybe TRBD1 (5 bases). CDR3 length: 17 amino acids. Trimming left V 7 bases short and J 0 bases short, with 19 bases between. CDR1 and CDR2 from the germline V gene are MDHEN and SYDVKM. CDR3 region: CASIQPHPGSSGNTIYF. CDR3 DNA sequence: TGTGCCAGCATCCAACCCCACCCAGGGTCCTCTGGAAACACCATATATTTT.

This chain joins TRBV30 and TRBJ2-7; D unclear. In germline, CDR1 is GTSNPN, CDR2 SVGIG (reference sequence). The CDR3 is made up of 12 amino acids. With 0 bases removed from V and 3 bases from J, the gap between germline ends came to 6 bases. This chain's CDR3 is CAWSVGLYEQYF. DNA of the CDR3: TGTGCCTGGAGTGTCGGTCTCTACGAGCAGTACTTC.

This sequence joins TRBV30 and TRBJ2-3; D possibly corresponds to TRBD2 (5 bases). CDR1 and CDR2 (germline): GTSNPN, SVGIG (reference sequence). The CDR3 extends over 15 amino acids. Trimming left V 2 bases short and J 4 bases short, with 16 bases between. The CDR3 sequence: CAWSRLGVSPDTQYF. The CDR3 DNA is TGTGCCTGGAGTCGTTTGGGAGTTAGTCCAGATACGCAGTATTTT. The whole variable domain, remainder taken from reference TRBV30 and TRBJ2-3, is SQTIHQWPATLVQPVGSPLSLECTVEGTSNPNLYWYRQAAGRGLQLLFYSVGIGQISSEVPQNLSASRPQDRQFILSSKKLLLSDSGFYLCAWSRLGVSPDTQYFGPGTRLTVL.

The rearrangement uses TRBV23-1 and TRBJ2-5; TRBD2 matches 8 bases. TRBV23-1 is designated an ORF whose function remains uncertain. The V and J ends lost 4 bases and 2 bases, in that order; junction bases with no gene match: 15. This CDR3 region has 18 residues. CDR3: CASSRRGRPGGWQETQYF. CDR3 coding DNA: TGCGCCAGCAGTCGACGGGGAAGGCCGGGAGGGTGGCAAGAGACCCAGTACTTC.

A few counts support this clone. The rearrangement joins TRBV19 to TRBJ2-7; D might be TRBD2 (5 bases). CDR1 and CDR2 from the germline V gene are LNHDA and SQIVND (reference sequence). This CDR3 region has 14 residues. V shed 0 bases and J shed 1 base, with 7 bases lying between them. Here the CDR3 DNA reads TGTGCCAGTAGTATAGATCGGGGATCCTACGAGCAGTACTTC. It is translated as CASSIDRGSYEQYF.

In its sample, this clone was seen once. The rearrangement uses TRBV7-6 and TRBJ2-3; 8 nucleotides align to TRBD1. There are 15 residues in the CDR3. The V gene's germline CDR1 is SGHVS and CDR2 FNYEAQ. V was clipped by 5 bases and J by 1 base; unmatched bases: 5. Written as DNA, the CDR3 is TGTGCCAGCAGCCCCGTGGGACAGGGCACAGATACGCAGTATTTT. It specifies CASSPVGQGTDTQYF.

The V and J genes are TRBV2 and TRBJ1-1; D uncertain. The germline gives CDR1 SNHLY, CDR2 FYNNEI. The CDR3 contains 11 residues. V shed 4 bases and J shed 4 bases, with 4 bases lying between them. The DNA for the CDR3 is TGTGCCAGCAGTGGGAGCACTGAAGCTTTCTTT. It encodes CASSGSTEAFF. The whole variable domain, remainder taken from reference TRBV2 and TRBJ1-1, is EPEVTQTPSHQVTQMGQEVILRCVPISNHLYFYWYRQILGQKVEFLVSFYNNEISEKSEIFDDQFSVERPDGSNFTLKIRSTKLEDSAMYFCASSGSTEAFFGQGTRLTVV.

This clone was seen many times. The chain employs TRBV19 and TRBJ1-1, with 7 nucleotides matching TRBD1. Losses at the gene ends were 6 bases for V and 3 bases for J; bases not matched to a gene: 13. The V gene's germline CDR1 is LNHDA and CDR2 SQIVND (reference sequence). The length of the CDR3 is 16 residues. The CDR3 loop reads CASSVTGSVGDTEAFF. CDR3 DNA sequence: TGTGCCAGTAGCGTGACAGGGTCCGTTGGGGACACTGAAGCTTTCTTT.

The genes are TRBV9 and TRBJ2-7; D unclear. Germline values: CDR1 SGDLS, CDR2 YYNGEE. The CDR3 runs to 14 residues. V lost 0 bases to trimming and J lost 2 bases, with 9 bases between them. CDR3 sequence: CASSVVPDPYEQYF. DNA of the CDR3: TGTGCCAGCAGCGTAGTCCCAGATCCCTACGAGCAGTACTTC.

This clone appeared a single time. Different DNA sequences within this sample yield the same CDR3. J is TRBJ1-2 and V is TRBV10-3; D not resolved. V gave up 2 bases and J gave up 5 bases, with 6 bases separating them. CDR3 length equals 12 residues. Per germline, CDR1 ENHRY and CDR2 SYGVKD. CDR3: CAISEQVYGYTF. The CDR3 DNA reads TGTGCCATCAGTGAGCAGGTTTATGGCTACACCTTC.

This clone occurred once. V usage is TRBV3-1 (or the pseudogene TRBV3-2) and J usage is TRBJ2-7; TRBD2 is a possible D gene (6 bases). The V gene's germline CDR1 is LGHDT and CDR2 YNNKEL (reference sequence). The V end lost 3 bases, the J end lost 0 bases, and 12 bases lay between the germline ends. This CDR3 is built from 15 residues. The chain's CDR3 is CASSHRTTNSYEQYF. CDR3 DNA sequence: TGTGCCAGCAGCCACAGGACTACGAACTCCTACGAGCAGTACTTC.

The J gene is TRBJ1-6, the V gene TRBV11-2; D is ambiguous. Between the trimmed V and J ends, which lost 5 bases and 9 bases, there was a span of 8 bases. Germline V gives CDR1 SGHAT, CDR2 FQNNGV. The CDR3 is made up of 12 amino acids. The CDR3 is CASSLMASPLHF. The CDR3, as DNA: TGTGCCAGCAGCCTCATGGCTTCACCCCTCCACTTT.

The chain is built from TRBV6-5 and TRBJ2-7; 7 bases line up with TRBD1. V dropped 7 bases and J dropped 3; count of bases not matched to a gene: 6. The CDR3 runs to 13 residues. From germline, CDR1 is MNHEY and CDR2 SVGAGI. In nucleotides, the CDR3 is TGTGCCAGCACCCTAGGGGACAGCTACGAGCAGTACTTC. This encodes CASTLGDSYEQYF.

The chain combines TRBV10-3 with TRBJ1-2; 7 bases align to TRBD1. This CDR3 has 14 amino acids. V shed 6 bases, J shed 1 base, and the junction held 5 bases outside the gene matches. The germline CDR1 and CDR2 sequences are ENHRY and SYGVKD. CDR3 sequence reads: CAIRGQGVNYGYTF. CDR3 in DNA: TGTGCCATCAGGGGGCAGGGGGTTAACTATGGCTACACCTTC.

V and J are TRBV5-4 and TRBJ2-7; TRBD1 is a possible D gene (5 bases). Trimming stripped 3 bases from V and 1 base from J, with 11 bases between. CDR3 length equals 14 residues. The germline V gene encodes CDR1 SGHNT and CDR2 YYREEE (reference sequence). The CDR3 loop reads CASSSSDSSYEQYF. Written as DNA, the CDR3 is TGTGCCAGCAGCTCCAGCGACAGTTCCTACGAGCAGTACTTC.

This chain connects TRBV6-2 or TRBV6-3 to TRBJ2-1; D is unresolved. The CDR3 sequence is 13 residues long. Germline CDR1 and CDR2: MNHEY and SVGEGT. V was pared by 3 bases and J by 10 bases, with 13 bases between. CDR3 sequence (DNA): TGTGCCAGCAGTTATCATTTTATCGCGGAGCAGTTCTTC. Residues: CASSYHFIAEQFF.

The chain combines TRBV29-1 with TRBJ1-1, with D uncertain. The V gene lost 1 base and the J gene lost 5 bases, with 8 bases spanning the gap. The CDR3 consists of 12 residues. Germline V gene data show CDR1 as SQVTM and CDR2 as ANQGSEA. CDR3 sequence (DNA): TGCAGCGTTGAAGTAGGGAGGACTGAAGCTTTCTTT. It codes for CSVEVGRTEAFF.